These 30 T cell receptor beta chains originate from one sample sequenced in a study of CD8+CD57+ T cells in acquired aplastic anemia. In patients chosen for sequencing, flow cytometry had shown CD8+CD57+ cell expansion. Genomic DNA acted as the template from which TCR beta VDJ combination and CDR3 sequence profiling were carried out. TCRdb fed the reads into MiXCR, producing one record per CDR3 protein. The table has approximately 98,000 distinct CDR3 sequences, roughly two thirds seen once; the top ten hold 55% to 65%. Sequencing input: sorted CD4+, CD8+, or CD8+CD57+ T cells (not recorded which) from PBMCs. Receptors were obtained from a human donor with aplastic anemia.

This clonotype occurred a few times. CDR3 DNA: TGCAGCGTTGTCGGGGTCGACCGGGAGCAGTACTTC. It yields the protein CSVVGVDREQYF. The chain is built from TRBV29-1 and TRBJ2-7, with D possibly TRBD2 on 5 matching bases. V shed 4 bases and J shed 7 bases, with 14 bases lying between them. The germline CDR1 and CDR2 sequences are SQVTM and ANQGSEA. The CDR3 is 12 amino acids.

The chain recombines TRBV19 with TRBJ2-5; TRBD1 aligns across 7 bases. Looked up from germline, CDR1 is LNHDA and CDR2 is SQIVND (reference sequence). With 6 bases clipped from V and 2 bases from J, the junction kept 12 bases outside the gene matches. This CDR3 spans 16 amino acids. In DNA, the CDR3 is TGTGCCAGTAGCCTCTCCGGGACAGCCCATCAAGAGACCCAGTACTTC. This encodes CASSLSGTAHQETQYF.

There are a few counts of this clonotype. The chain recombines TRBV5-6 with TRBJ2-5; 9 bases fit TRBD2. This CDR3 spans 18 amino acids. CDR1 SGHDT and CDR2 YYEEEE come from the germline V gene. J gave up 2 bases and V 4 bases, and 15 bases lay outside the gene matches. This chain's CDR3 is CASSPYLVLAGSQETQYF. DNA for the CDR3: TGTGCCAGCAGCCCCTATTTGGTTCTAGCGGGGAGTCAAGAGACCCAGTACTTC.

This chain connects TRBV24-1 to TRBJ1-1; 7 bases fit TRBD1. The CDR3 contains 14 residues. V was pared by 4 bases and J by 7 bases, with 8 bases of the junction left unmatched. Germline CDR1 KGHDR, CDR2 SFDVKD. The chain's CDR3 is CATSEGLRDSEAFF. In nucleotides, the CDR3 is TGTGCCACCAGTGAAGGGCTCCGGGACAGTGAAGCTTTCTTT.

The V gene is TRBV24-1, the J gene TRBJ1-2; unclear D gene. Trimming cost V 6 bases and J 5 bases, with 12 bases left between them. Germline CDR1 reads KGHDR; CDR2 reads SFDVKD. The CDR3 has 13 residues. The CDR3 region has the DNA TGTGCCACCAGTCGGGCAGGAGAGTATGGCTACACCTTC. It is translated as CATSRAGEYGYTF.

The chain carries TRBV29-1 and TRBJ2-5; perhaps TRBD1 as D (6 bases). Germline V gene lookup returns CDR1 SQVTM and CDR2 ANQGSEA. The V end lost 1 base, the J end lost 5 bases, and 8 bases lay between the germline ends. The CDR3 length is 12 residues. The CDR3 DNA sequence: TGCAGCGTTGAAGGACAGGTTGAGACCCAGTACTTC. It specifies CSVEGQVETQYF.

Sample share makes this clonotype medium-sized. The rearrangement links TRBV10-3 to TRBJ2-7, with D hard to call. The V and J ends lost 10 bases and 3 bases respectively, with 19 bases between them. CDR3 length: 14 residues. CDR1 and CDR2 from the germline V gene are ENHRY and SYGVKD. The CDR3 sequence: CATQVGDGFYEQYF. As DNA, the CDR3 is TGTGCCACCCAGGTGGGTGACGGCTTCTACGAGCAGTACTTC.

The rearrangement links TRBV2 to TRBJ2-7, with 11 positions matching TRBD1. The V segment lost 4 bases and the J segment 4 bases; nucleotides outside the gene matches: 6. There are 15 residues in the CDR3. CDR1 and CDR2 (germline): SNHLY, FYNNEI. CDR3 sequence (DNA): TGTGCCAGCAGTGGGGGACAGGGGGTTTTATACGAGCAGTACTTC. Translating gives CASSGGQGVLYEQYF.

The chain links TRBV20-1 to TRBJ2-7; TRBD1 matches at 7 bases. Germline V lookup: CDR1 DFQATT, CDR2 SNEGSKA (reference sequence). This CDR3 comprises 14 residues. Trimming at V came to 0 bases and at J to 2 bases, leaving 4 bases not matched to a gene. The CDR3 region is CSAREGDRTYEQYF. The CDR3 DNA follows: TGCAGTGCTAGAGAAGGGGACAGAACCTACGAGCAGTACTTC.

The DNA of the CDR3 is TGCAGCGTTGAAGACCGTCCTCGAGACGGGCAGTACTTC. It is translated as CSVEDRPRDGQYF. The chain employs TRBV29-1 and TRBJ2-7, with no clear D. This CDR3 has 13 amino acids. Germline V gene lookup returns CDR1 SQVTM and CDR2 ANQGSEA. Trimming left V 0 bases short and J 9 bases short, with 15 bases between.

This clonotype showed up just a few times. The CDR3 coding sequence is TGCAGTGCTCGGACAGGGGACGAGCAGTACTTC. Encoded protein: CSARTGDEQYF. The rearrangement links TRBV20-1 to TRBJ2-7; 9 bases are a match to TRBD1. The V gene end was trimmed by 5 bases and the J gene end by 5 bases; junction bases not matched to a gene: 1. Germline lookup yields CDR1 DFQATT and CDR2 SNEGSKA (reference sequence). The CDR3 runs 11 residues.

This clonotype is a singleton in its sample. This chain joins TRBV4-1 and TRBJ2-1; 14 bases map to TRBD2. This CDR3 contains 13 residues. Germline V CDR1 and CDR2: MGHRA, YSYEKL. CDR3 nucleotides: TGCGGCACCGGGACTAGCGGGGGAGATGAGCAGTTCTTC. Translation: CGTGTSGGDEQFF.

The chain couples TRBV3-1 to TRBJ1-5, with 7 bases fitting TRBD1. The CDR3 length is 15 residues. CDR1 is LGHDT, CDR2 YNNKEL, per germline (reference sequence). V shed 0 bases, J shed 9 bases, and the junction held 8 bases outside the gene matches. This chain's CDR3 is CASSQEGQTKWPQHF. As DNA, the CDR3 is TGTGCCAGCAGCCAAGAGGGACAGACCAAGTGGCCCCAGCATTTT.

This clonotype was found once. The chain recombines TRBV19 with TRBJ1-1; D ambiguous. The ends were cut back, 6 bases at V and 0 bases at J, with 11 bases in the middle. CDR1 and CDR2 from the germline V gene are LNHDA and SQIVND (reference sequence). The CDR3 consists of 14 residues. CDR3 DNA sequence: TGTGCCAGTAGCCCCGTCGCCCTGAACACTGAAGCTTTCTTT. It codes for CASSPVALNTEAFF.

For this clonotype: An end of the junction does not agree with germline; a read error may underlie this. The chain uses TRBV2 and TRBJ1-4; D not resolved. This CDR3 has 14 residues. Germline V lookup: CDR1 SNHLY, CDR2 FYNNEI. The CDR3 reads CASRTRATNEKLFF. Written as DNA, the CDR3 is TGTGCCAGTAGGACGCGTGCAACTAATGAAAAACTGTTCTTT.

The V call is TRBV24-1, the J call TRBJ2-3; D might be TRBD2 (6 bases). The germline V gene has CDR1 KGHDR and CDR2 SFDVKD. This CDR3 comprises 16 residues. V shed 3 bases and J shed 1 base, with 13 bases lying between them. The DNA of the CDR3 is TGTGCCACCAGTGATGCGACTAGAAAACGCACAGATACGCAGTATTTT. Residues: CATSDATRKRTDTQYF.

V is TRBV5-1 and J is TRBJ2-2; 8 bases are shared with TRBD1. Germline CDR1 reads SGHRS; CDR2 reads YFSETQ. V gave up 3 bases and J gave up 6 bases; unmatched junction bases: 7. This CDR3 is 15 amino acids long. The CDR3 DNA reads TGCGCCAGCAGCTCCGGACAGGGCTGGGCCGGGGAGCTGTTTTTT. Amino acid sequence: CASSSGQGWAGELFF.

This clonotype appeared once. Written as DNA, the CDR3 is TGTGCCAGCAGCTTGACGAAGGGCCTACGAGAGCAGTACTTC. Amino acids: CASSLTKGLREQYF. This sequence joins TRBV5-4 and TRBJ2-1; D ambiguous. The DNA end lines up better with TRBJ2-7; the J call may be wrong. The CDR3 spans 14 residues. Germline CDR1 SGHNT, CDR2 YYREEE (reference sequence).

This chain uses TRBV2 with TRBJ2-7, with 11 bases identical to TRBD1. The CDR3 is 15 amino acids. With 6 bases clipped from V and 2 bases from J, the junction kept 6 bases outside the gene matches. Germline V gene data show CDR1 as SNHLY and CDR2 as FYNNEI. The CDR3 here is CASSVGTGGTYEQYF. DNA for the CDR3: TGTGCCAGCAGCGTCGGGACAGGGGGTACCTACGAGCAGTACTTC. Full variable domain (outside the CDR3, taken from reference TRBV2 and TRBJ2-7): EPEVTQTPSHQVTQMGQEVILRCVPISNHLYFYWYRQILGQKVEFLVSFYNNEISEKSEIFDDQFSVERPDGSNFTLKIRSTKLEDSAMYFCASSVGTGGTYEQYFGPGTRLTVT.

This clonotype has more than one count but fewer than ten. J is TRBJ1-6 and V is TRBV10-3, with a tentative D call TRBD1 (6 bases). From germline, CDR1 is ENHRY and CDR2 SYGVKD. The CDR3 sequence is 12 residues long. Deletions cut 10 bases from V and 10 bases from J, with 14 bases between. CDR3 sequence (DNA): TGTGCCACCGGACAGCCGGGATCACCCCTCCACTTT. Protein product: CATGQPGSPLHF.

V is TRBV12-3 or TRBV12-4 and J is TRBJ2-7, with D possibly TRBD1 on 5 matching bases. Trimming took 7 bases from V and 2 from J, leaving 18 bases between them. CDR3 size: 15 residues. CDR3 residues: CASTSHGAGPYEQYF. CDR3 bases: TGTGCCAGCACCTCTCATGGGGCAGGTCCCTACGAGCAGTACTTC.

The chain joins TRBV9 to TRBJ1-2; D is unresolved. Trimming stripped 5 bases from V and 1 base from J, with 12 bases between. Germline V lookup: CDR1 SGDLS, CDR2 YYNGEE. The CDR3 is made up of 14 amino acids. The CDR3 nucleotides read TGTGCCAGCAGTTCTACAGAGAATAACTATGGCTACACCTTC. Residues: CASSSTENNYGYTF.

This chain uses TRBV19 with TRBJ1-6; D may be TRBD1 (6 bases). The CDR3 contains 15 residues. CDR1 and CDR2 (germline): LNHDA, SQIVND (reference sequence). Trimming pared 5 bases from V and 9 bases from J, leaving 17 bases between. CDR3 nucleotide sequence: TGTGCCAGTAGTTCTACCCGGGGGCGTGTTTCACCCCTCCACTTT. It translates to CASSSTRGRVSPLHF.

V and J are TRBV20-1 and TRBJ1-3, with D tentatively TRBD1 (6 bases). The CDR3 is 15 amino acids. The ends were cut back, 3 bases at V and 0 bases at J, with 12 bases in the middle. Germline V gene sequence: CDR1 DFQATT, CDR2 SNEGSKA (reference sequence). CDR3 sequence: CSARSTGNSGNTIYF. The CDR3 DNA reads TGCAGTGCTAGGTCAACAGGGAACTCTGGAAACACCATATATTTT.

This clonotype was picked up a small number of times. This rearrangement joins TRBV15 to TRBJ2-3; 7 bases agree with TRBD1. Per germline, CDR1 LNHNV and CDR2 YYDKDF (reference sequence). V lost 4 bases to trimming and J lost 0 bases; unmatched junction nucleotides: 7. This CDR3 region has 16 residues. CDR3 DNA sequence: TGTGCCACCAGCACACCCCGGGACAGAAGCACAGATACGCAGTATTTT. Translation gives CATSTPRDRSTDTQYF.

This clonotype was seen only a few times. The chain has TRBV2 and TRBJ2-1; TRBD1 agrees at 7 bases. The CDR3 is made up of 15 amino acids. Germline V lookup: CDR1 SNHLY, CDR2 FYNNEI. The ends lost 3 bases at V and 2 bases at J; junction bases unmatched: 4. The CDR3 sequence: CASSDRDRTYNEQFF. The CDR3, as DNA: TGTGCCAGCAGTGACCGGGACAGAACCTACAATGAGCAGTTCTTC.

V usage is TRBV7-3 and J usage is TRBJ1-6, with 11 nucleotides matching TRBD1. Germline V gene sequence: CDR1 SGHTA, CDR2 FQGTGA. This CDR3 contains 16 residues. V trimming: 2 bases; J trimming: 12 bases; junction bases outside the gene matches: 9. CDR3 protein: CASSLEWDRGGLPLHF. CDR3 bases: TGTGCCAGCAGCTTAGAGTGGGACAGGGGGGGACTACCCCTCCACTTT.

For this clonotype: The junction and the germline gene differ at one end; a read error may be behind it. V and J are TRBV7-7 and TRBJ2-7; D may be TRBD1 (5 bases). The CDR3 is made up of 13 amino acids. Germline V gene lookup returns CDR1 SSHAT and CDR2 FNYEAQ (reference sequence). DNA for the CDR3: TGTGCTAGCAGCCGATTCCAGGGCTACGAGCAGTACTTC. It translates to CASSRFQGYEQYF.

The rearrangement joins TRBV6-5 to TRBJ1-1; unclear D gene. Germline CDR1 is MNHEY and CDR2 is SVGAGI. This CDR3 region has 13 residues. V was trimmed by 2 bases and J by 4 bases, leaving 8 bases between them. CDR3: CASSYRVRTEAFF. CDR3 coding DNA: TGTGCCAGCAGTTACCGGGTACGCACTGAAGCTTTCTTT.

This chain uses TRBV24-1 with TRBJ2-3; 7 nucleotides line up with TRBD1. J gave up 6 bases and V 4 bases, and 12 bases lay outside the gene matches. CDR3 length: 16 residues. Germline CDR1 is KGHDR and CDR2 is SFDVKD. The CDR3 nucleotides are TGTGCCACCAGTGACCGGGACAGTATAGCATGGGATACGCAGTATTTT. Amino acids: CATSDRDSIAWDTQYF.